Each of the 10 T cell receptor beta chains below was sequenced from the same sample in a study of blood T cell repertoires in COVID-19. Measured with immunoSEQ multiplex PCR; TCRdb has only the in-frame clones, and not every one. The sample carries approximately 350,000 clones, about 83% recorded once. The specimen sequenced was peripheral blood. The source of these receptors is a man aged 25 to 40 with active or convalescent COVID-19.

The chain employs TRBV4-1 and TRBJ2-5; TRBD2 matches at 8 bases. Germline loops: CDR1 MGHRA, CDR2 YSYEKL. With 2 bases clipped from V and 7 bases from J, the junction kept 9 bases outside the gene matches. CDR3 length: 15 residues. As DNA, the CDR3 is TGCGCCAGCAGCCAAATAGCGGGGAAAAAGGGGACCCAGTACTTC. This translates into CASSQIAGKKGTQYF.

CDR3 amino acids: CATSRAEGWWSAFF. DNA for the CDR3: TGTGCCACCAGCAGAGCTGAGGGTTGGTGGTCAGCTTTCTTT. This rearrangement joins TRBV15 to TRBJ1-1, with D uncertain. V shed 1 base and J shed 10 bases, with 16 bases lying between them. From germline, CDR1 is LNHNV and CDR2 YYDKDF (reference sequence). The CDR3 is 14 amino acids.

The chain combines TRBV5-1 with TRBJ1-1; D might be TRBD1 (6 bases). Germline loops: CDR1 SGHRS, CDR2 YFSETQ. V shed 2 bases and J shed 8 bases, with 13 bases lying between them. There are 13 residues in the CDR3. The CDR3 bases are TGCGCCAGCAGCTTTTCAGGGGCAGAGGAAGCTTTCTTT. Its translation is CASSFSGAEEAFF.

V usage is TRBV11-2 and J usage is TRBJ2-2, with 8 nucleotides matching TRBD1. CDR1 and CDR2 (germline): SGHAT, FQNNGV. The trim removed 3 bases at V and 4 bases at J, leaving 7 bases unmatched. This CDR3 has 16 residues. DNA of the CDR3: TGTGCCAGCAGCTTGTACGGGACAGGACCCACCGGGGAGCTGTTTTTT. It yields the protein CASSLYGTGPTGELFF.

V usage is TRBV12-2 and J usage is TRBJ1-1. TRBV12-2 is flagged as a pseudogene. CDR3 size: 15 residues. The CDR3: CASRFSEWVNTEAFF. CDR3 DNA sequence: TGTGCAAGTCGCTTTAGCGAATGGGTGAACACTGAAGCTTTCTTT.

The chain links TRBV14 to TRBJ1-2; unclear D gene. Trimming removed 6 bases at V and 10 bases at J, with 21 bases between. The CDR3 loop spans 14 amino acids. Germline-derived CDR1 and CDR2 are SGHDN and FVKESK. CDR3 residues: CASSTYGRRIDYTF. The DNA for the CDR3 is TGTGCCAGCAGTACGTACGGTAGGAGAATCGACTACACCTTC.

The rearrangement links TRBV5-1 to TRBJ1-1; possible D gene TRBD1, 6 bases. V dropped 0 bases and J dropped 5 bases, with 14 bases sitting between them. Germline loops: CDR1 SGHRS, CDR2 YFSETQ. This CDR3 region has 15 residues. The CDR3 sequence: CASSLVGRGGTEAFF. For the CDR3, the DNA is TGCGCCAGCAGCTTGGTGGGCAGGGGAGGGACTGAAGCTTTCTTT.

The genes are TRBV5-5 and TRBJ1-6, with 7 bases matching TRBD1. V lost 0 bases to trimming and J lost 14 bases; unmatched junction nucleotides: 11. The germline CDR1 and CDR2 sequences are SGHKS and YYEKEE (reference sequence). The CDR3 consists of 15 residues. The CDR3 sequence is CASSLAQGEPLALHF. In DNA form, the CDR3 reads TGTGCCAGCAGCTTGGCGCAGGGGGAGCCGTTGGCCCTCCACTTT.

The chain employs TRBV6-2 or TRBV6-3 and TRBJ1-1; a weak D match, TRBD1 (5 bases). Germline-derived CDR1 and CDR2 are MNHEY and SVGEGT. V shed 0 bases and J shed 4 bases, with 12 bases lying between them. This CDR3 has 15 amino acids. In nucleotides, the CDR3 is TGTGCCAGCAGTTACTCGGGGCCCGGTGGCACTGAAGCTTTCTTT. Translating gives CASSYSGPGGTEAFF.

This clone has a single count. The CDR3 sequence is CASSSELVWGGSPLHF. CDR3 nucleotides: TGTGCCAGCAGCTCCGAATTGGTGTGGGGAGGGTCACCCCTCCACTTT. The chain joins TRBV5-5 to TRBJ1-6; no clear D. V was shortened by 3 bases and J by 10 bases, with 20 bases between the two germline ends. The CDR3 has 16 residues. Germline-derived CDR1 and CDR2 are SGHKS and YYEKEE (reference sequence).